These 24 T cell receptor beta chains originate from one sample sequenced in a study of blood T cell repertoires in COVID-19. Some clones are missing from TCRdb's copy, which holds only in-frame ones; the method was immunoSEQ multiplex PCR. The repertoire holds 150,000 to 200,000 clones, with approximately 87% as singletons. The sample taken for sequencing was peripheral blood. The receptors derive from a woman between 55 and 75 years old with COVID-19, enrolled during active disease.

The rearrangement joins TRBV13 to TRBJ2-2; 7 positions agree with TRBD2. Germline V gene sequence: CDR1 PRHDT, CDR2 FYEKMQ (reference sequence). The CDR3 totals 17 residues. With 2 bases clipped from V and 5 bases from J, the junction kept 11 bases outside the gene matches. The CDR3 sequence: CASSLPGRALGTGELFF. In DNA form, the CDR3 reads TGTGCCAGCAGCTTACCAGGGAGGGCCTTGGGGACCGGGGAGCTGTTTTTT.

The gene calls are TRBV7-2 and TRBJ2-1; weak D call: TRBD2 (5 bases). This CDR3 is built from 13 residues. Germline lookup yields CDR1 SGHTA and CDR2 FQGNSA. V was pared by 3 bases and J by 6 bases, with 9 bases between. CDR3 coding DNA: TGTGCCAGCAGCTTGGCCGGACTCAATGAGCAGTTCTTC. Translating it yields CASSLAGLNEQFF.

V is TRBV6-2 or TRBV6-3 and J is TRBJ1-5; weak D call: TRBD1 (5 bases). The CDR3 covers 17 residues. Per germline, CDR1 MNHEY and CDR2 SVGEGT. Between the trimmed V and J ends, which lost 5 bases and 6 bases, there was a span of 23 bases. The CDR3 bases are TGTGCCAGCAGTAAGGGGTGGGATCCCCTAATATCTCAGCCCCAGCATTTT. Protein product: CASSKGWDPLISQPQHF.

This chain links TRBV5-5 with TRBJ2-7; 10 bases are shared with TRBD1. The CDR3 covers 16 residues. V lost 3 bases and J lost 1; bases outside the gene matches: 7. CDR1 and CDR2 (germline): SGHKS, YYEKEE (reference sequence). CDR3 sequence: CASSWGQGRRSYEQYF. The CDR3 bases are TGTGCCAGCAGCTGGGGACAGGGGCGCCGATCCTACGAGCAGTACTTC.

V is TRBV30 and J is TRBJ1-3; D gene unclear. V lost 4 bases and J 0 bases, leaving 7 bases between the germline ends. CDR3 length: 13 residues. The germline gives CDR1 GTSNPN, CDR2 SVGIG (reference sequence). The CDR3 region is CAWNQNSGNTIYF. Here the CDR3 DNA reads TGTGCCTGGAATCAAAACTCTGGAAACACCATATATTTT.

The rearrangement links TRBV7-2 to TRBJ1-4; 9 bases match TRBD1. The CDR3 has 15 amino acids. V was pared by 6 bases and J by 6 bases, with 8 bases of the junction left unmatched. The germline V gene has CDR1 SGHTA and CDR2 FQGNSA. The CDR3 DNA reads TGTGCCAGCAGTTTAATGGGACAGGGAGATGAAAAACTGTTTTTT. Translation: CASSLMGQGDEKLFF.

There are a few counts of this clone. The V call is TRBV2, the J call TRBJ2-3; TRBD1 matches at 9 bases. From germline, CDR1 is SNHLY and CDR2 FYNNEI. The CDR3 is 16 residues long. The J segment lost 0 bases and the V segment lost 6 bases, leaving 7 bases of the junction unmatched. CDR3 sequence (DNA): TGTGCCAGCAGCGACACAGGGGGCAGGAGCACAGATACGCAGTATTTT. Residues: CASSDTGGRSTDTQYF.

The J gene is TRBJ2-7, the V gene TRBV6-5, with 12 bases matching TRBD1. There are 14 residues in the CDR3. Unmatched junction bases numbered 4, after V lost 5 bases and J lost 5 bases. Germline assignment: CDR1 MNHEY and CDR2 SVGAGI. The CDR3 coding sequence is TGTGCCAGCAGTCGAGGGACAGGGGGCAACGAGCAGTACTTC. Protein sequence: CASSRGTGGNEQYF.

J is TRBJ1-2 and V is TRBV24-1, with D perhaps matching TRBD1 (5 bases). Germline V gives CDR1 KGHDR, CDR2 SFDVKD. The CDR3 is made up of 14 amino acids. V lost 5 bases to trimming and J lost 8 bases, with 17 bases between them. For the CDR3, the DNA is TGTGCCACCAGTGCCCAGGGCCAAACCAGGGGCTACACCTTC. Its translation: CATSAQGQTRGYTF.

This chain uses TRBV9 with TRBJ2-2, with 7 positions matching TRBD1. This CDR3 has 15 residues. V shed 3 bases and J 2 bases; nucleotides not matched to a gene: 4. Germline CDR1 and CDR2: SGDLS and YYNGEE. The CDR3 loop reads CASSATGANTGELFF. CDR3 nucleotide sequence: TGTGCCAGCAGCGCTACAGGGGCAAACACCGGGGAGCTGTTTTTT.

This chain links TRBV27 with TRBJ2-3; TRBD2 might be the D (6 bases). Trimming took off 3 bases at V and 6 bases at J, with 10 bases between the two ends. This CDR3 contains 13 residues. Per germline, CDR1 MNHEY and CDR2 SMNVEV (reference sequence). CDR3: CASSFRERDTQYF. DNA of the CDR3: TGTGCCAGCAGTTTCCGGGAGAGGGATACGCAGTATTTT.

The V gene is TRBV7-9, the J gene TRBJ2-5, with D hard to call. Trimming shortened V by 7 bases and J by 7 bases, and 10 bases separated the two germline ends. Germline V gene data show CDR1 as SEHNR and CDR2 as FQNEAQ (reference sequence). The CDR3 is made up of 11 amino acids. The CDR3 nucleotides read TGTGCCAGCACCCAAGGCGTGACCCAGTACTTC. Its translation: CASTQGVTQYF.

J is TRBJ2-5 and V is TRBV2; D is possibly TRBD1 (6 bases). The length of the CDR3 is 12 residues. Germline assignment: CDR1 SNHLY and CDR2 FYNNEI. Trimming pared 7 bases from V and 4 bases from J, leaving 10 bases between. CDR3 bases: TGTGCCAGCAAGGGGGAGTCAGAGACCCAGTACTTC. It codes for CASKGESETQYF. Full variable domain (outside the CDR3, taken from reference TRBV2 and TRBJ2-5): EPEVTQTPSHQVTQMGQEVILRCVPISNHLYFYWYRQILGQKVEFLVSFYNNEISEKSEIFDDQFSVERPDGSNFTLKIRSTKLEDSAMYFCASKGESETQYFGPGTRLLVL.

The sample holds a few counts of this clone. The chain employs TRBV21-1 and TRBJ2-2; TRBD2 reflects the table's D call only, with no check against the DNA. TRBV21-1 is classified as a pseudogene. The CDR3 has 17 residues. The CDR3 DNA reads as TGTGCCAGCAGCACTAGAGCGGGGTCTCACGGGGCCGGGGAGCTGTTTTTT. This codes for CASSTRAGSHGAGELFF.

The CDR3 protein is CASSLVGTGGSSYEQYF. CDR3 coding DNA: TGCGCCAGCAGCTTGGTCGGGACAGGGGGTTCTTCCTACGAGCAGTACTTC. This chain joins TRBV5-1 and TRBJ2-7, with 11 bases fitting TRBD1. Unmatched junction bases numbered 6, after V lost 0 bases and J lost 1 base. The germline gives CDR1 SGHRS, CDR2 YFSETQ. The CDR3 spans 17 residues.

V usage is TRBV7-2 and J usage is TRBJ1-4; no definite D call. The germline gives CDR1 SGHTA, CDR2 FQGNSA. Trimming took off 1 base at V and 8 bases at J, with 8 bases between the two ends. The CDR3 is 13 amino acids. The chain's CDR3 is CASSLGPAEKLFF. The CDR3 DNA reads as TGTGCCAGCAGCTTAGGGCCCGCCGAAAAACTGTTTTTT.

The chain combines TRBV7-9 with TRBJ1-6; unclear D gene. The CDR3 contains 14 residues. V lost 3 bases, J lost 9 bases, and 12 bases lay in between. Germline V CDR1 and CDR2: SEHNR, FQNEAQ (reference sequence). Here the CDR3 reads CASSLVGGGSPLHF. In DNA form, the CDR3 reads TGTGCCAGCAGCTTGGTCGGAGGCGGTTCACCCCTCCACTTT.

V gene TRBV6-5 combines with J gene TRBJ2-2; D is perhaps TRBD2 (7 bases). V was trimmed by 4 bases and J by 4 bases, leaving 13 bases between them. The CDR3 extends over 15 amino acids. From germline, CDR1 is MNHEY and CDR2 SVGAGI. CDR3 bases: TGTGCCAGCAGTTGGGGGGGCTTTAGCACCGGGGAGCTGTTTTTT. This sequence encodes CASSWGGFSTGELFF.

This sequence joins TRBV5-4 and TRBJ2-7; 10 bases are a match to TRBD1. CDR3 size: 15 residues. V lost 4 bases to trimming and J lost 4 bases; unmatched junction nucleotides: 8. Germline V gene data show CDR1 as SGHNT and CDR2 as YYREEE (reference sequence). In DNA, the CDR3 is TGTGCCAGCAGCACCCGGGACAGGGGTAGGTACGAGCAGTACTTC. It codes for CASSTRDRGRYEQYF.

The chain carries TRBV7-9 and TRBJ2-1; 7 positions match TRBD1. CDR1 SEHNR and CDR2 FQNEAQ come from the germline V gene (reference sequence). This CDR3 has 17 residues. The trim removed 3 bases at V and 0 bases at J, leaving 8 bases unmatched. CDR3 DNA: TGTGCCAGCAGCTTTCTACCTGGGACAGACTCCTACAATGAGCAGTTCTTC. It yields the protein CASSFLPGTDSYNEQFF.

This clone occurred a few times. The V call is TRBV24-1, the J call TRBJ2-7; no clear D gene. Trimming removed 4 bases from V and 0 bases from J, with 12 bases in between. The CDR3 spans 15 residues. Germline V gives CDR1 KGHDR, CDR2 SFDVKD. CDR3 nucleotide sequence: TGTGCCACCAGTGAGGGCATCTCCAGCTCCTACGAGCAGTACTTC. Translation gives CATSEGISSSYEQYF.

V usage is TRBV3-1 (or the pseudogene TRBV3-2) and J usage is TRBJ1-2; no clear D gene. This CDR3 is built from 13 residues. CDR1 and CDR2 from the germline V gene are LGHDT and YNNKEL (reference sequence). V lost 6 bases, J lost 3 bases, and 11 bases lay in between. The CDR3 reads CASSRDMYYGYTF. CDR3 bases: TGTGCCAGCAGTCGAGACATGTACTATGGCTACACCTTC.

The chain combines TRBV7-9 with TRBJ2-6; possible D gene TRBD1, 5 bases. The CDR3 is made up of 18 amino acids. The germline V gene encodes CDR1 SEHNR and CDR2 FQNEAQ (reference sequence). Trimming removed 5 bases at V and 3 bases at J, with 20 bases between. This CDR3 reads CASSPRVGGPIGANVLTF. The CDR3 nucleotides read TGTGCCAGCAGCCCCAGGGTAGGCGGACCTATTGGGGCCAACGTCCTGACTTTC.

V is TRBV15 and J is TRBJ1-1; 7 nucleotides line up with TRBD1. The germline V gene encodes CDR1 LNHNV and CDR2 YYDKDF (reference sequence). The CDR3 is made up of 15 amino acids. The trim removed 3 bases at V and 1 base at J, leaving 5 bases unmatched. This chain's CDR3 is CATSSRQGENTEAFF. The CDR3 nucleotides are TGTGCCACCAGCAGCCGACAGGGAGAGAACACTGAAGCTTTCTTT.